This T cell receptor (beta chain) was sequenced during a study of T cells after yellow fever vaccination. As regards this clonotype: Its specificity is unknown.

TCRdb redid the calling of the 5' RACE reads with MiXCR, one entry per CDR3 protein. This table holds hundreds of thousands of distinct CDR3 sequences, 19% found once. Trimming took off 0 bases at V and 8 bases at J, with 10 bases between the two ends. There are 13 residues in the CDR3. Germline CDR1 and CDR2: MNHEY and SMNVEV (reference sequence). General study findings and limits: Only a minor proportion of clonotypes was detected across both CD4 and CD8 compartments.

This sequence originates from a man aged 30 to 45 who received the YFV17D yellow fever vaccine. The material was PBMCs, obtained 15 days after the yellow fever booster vaccination. The chain combines TRBV27 with TRBJ1-2; D ambiguous. The CDR3 nucleotides read TGTGCCAGCAGTTTATCGCGGGCGGGAGGCTACACCTTC. This gives the protein CASSLSRAGGYTF.